Each of the 15 T cell receptor beta chains below was sequenced from the same sample in a study of shared clonotypes between healthy human individuals. Here immunoSEQ multiplex PCR was the method, and the copy in TCRdb shows in-frame clones only, minus some. The data show roughly 500,000 clones, 79% seen once. Sequencing input: PBMCs. Receptors were obtained from a woman aged 40 to 50 in good health. Some clones in this sample may be carry-over from other donors' samples.

This clone has more than one count but fewer than ten. The chain has TRBV10-2 and TRBJ1-1; D is undetermined. The CDR3 contains 11 residues. Trimming pared 2 bases from V and 8 bases from J, leaving 6 bases between. Germline CDR1 WSHSY, CDR2 SAAADI. The CDR3 nucleotides are TGCGCCAGCAGTGAGGGGCCAGAAGCTTTCTTT. Its protein is CASSEGPEAFF.

This sequence joins TRBV4-2 and TRBJ1-3; D is undetermined. This CDR3 region has 17 residues. Trimming took 0 bases from V and 0 from J, leaving 12 bases between them. CDR1 and CDR2 (germline): LGHNA, YNFKEQ. CDR3 coding DNA: TGTGCCAGCAGCCAAGATAGGGCAGAAAGCTCTGGAAACACCATATATTTT. It translates to CASSQDRAESSGNTIYF.

This sequence joins TRBV6-6 and TRBJ1-2; D call uncertain. The CDR3 contains 13 residues. Germline lookup yields CDR1 MNHNY and CDR2 SVGAGI (reference sequence). The germline V and J ends were trimmed by 2 bases and 8 bases, with 12 bases remaining between them. The CDR3: CASSYRPIDGYTF. CDR3 bases: TGTGCCAGCAGTTACAGACCCATCGACGGCTACACCTTC.

This rearrangement joins TRBV13 to TRBJ2-7, with 13 nucleotides matching TRBD2. V was clipped by 4 bases and J by 3 bases; unmatched bases: 6. Germline V CDR1 and CDR2: PRHDT, FYEKMQ (reference sequence). This CDR3 comprises 16 residues. CDR3 nucleotides: TGTGCCAGCAGCTCCCGGACTAGCGGGAGTTTCTACGAGCAGTACTTC. It encodes CASSSRTSGSFYEQYF.

This clone was detected only a few times. The rearrangement joins TRBV6-1 to TRBJ2-3; 11 bases line up with TRBD2. Germline CDR1 and CDR2: MNHNS and SASEGT. V shed 2 bases, J shed 8 bases, and the junction held 9 bases outside the gene matches. The CDR3 is 16 amino acids. The CDR3 sequence: CASSENTSGSFATQYF. Here the CDR3 DNA reads TGTGCCAGCAGTGAAAACACTAGCGGGAGTTTCGCTACGCAGTATTTT.

The rearrangement joins TRBV23-1 to TRBJ1-2; TRBD1 aligns across 8 bases. TRBV23-1 is designated an ORF whose function remains uncertain. The CDR3 totals 14 residues. The trim removed 4 bases at V and 4 bases at J, leaving 5 bases unmatched. In DNA, the CDR3 is TGCGCCAGCAGTCCCGGGACAGGCTGCTATGGCTACACCTTC. This sequence encodes CASSPGTGCYGYTF.

This clone has just one count. This chain connects TRBV10-3 to TRBJ1-6; a weak D match, TRBD1 (6 bases). The ends were cut back, 7 bases at V and 7 bases at J, with 17 bases in the middle. Germline assignment: CDR1 ENHRY and CDR2 SYGVKD. This CDR3 region has 15 residues. CDR3 bases: TGTGCCATCAAAACCTCCCAGGGGTTAAATTCACCCCTCCACTTT. Translation gives CAIKTSQGLNSPLHF.

The genes are TRBV7-9 and TRBJ2-1, with 9 positions matching TRBD2. CDR1 and CDR2 (germline): SEHNR, FQNEAQ (reference sequence). The CDR3 spans 16 residues. V lost 1 base and J lost 5; bases outside the gene matches: 6. CDR3 DNA sequence: TGTGCCAGCAGCTTAGTTAGCGGGAGAGGGGACAATGAGCAGTTCTTC. Translation gives CASSLVSGRGDNEQFF.

The V gene is TRBV18, the J gene TRBJ2-5, with D unresolved. Germline V gives CDR1 KGHSH, CDR2 LQKENI. Trimming took 1 base from V and 10 from J, leaving 13 bases between them. This CDR3 spans 13 amino acids. This CDR3 is CASSPLGSPGQYF. In DNA, the CDR3 is TGTGCCAGCTCACCACTTGGCAGCCCGGGCCAGTACTTC.

Concerning this clone: Different DNA sequences within this sample yield the same CDR3. The chain recombines TRBV9 with TRBJ2-7; 7 bases line up with TRBD1. The CDR3 length is 14 residues. The germline gives CDR1 SGDLS, CDR2 YYNGEE. After removal of 5 bases from V and 0 bases from J, the junction contained 5 bases not matched to a gene. The CDR3 spells CASSPGTASYEQYF. The CDR3 bases are TGTGCCAGCAGTCCCGGGACAGCCTCCTACGAGCAGTACTTC.

The chain recombines TRBV5-1 with TRBJ1-1; D ambiguous. CDR3 size: 13 residues. The germline gives CDR1 SGHRS, CDR2 YFSETQ. Trimming shortened V by 0 bases and J by 2 bases, and 5 bases separated the two germline ends. The CDR3 DNA is TGCGCCAGCAGCTTGGCGGACAACACTGAAGCTTTCTTT. It translates to CASSLADNTEAFF.

The chain carries TRBV6-5 and TRBJ2-7; 8 bases fit TRBD1. This CDR3 region has 15 residues. Trimming removed 3 bases from V and 9 bases from J; junction bases left unmatched: 13. Germline values: CDR1 MNHEY, CDR2 SVGAGI. CDR3 region: CASSYGAGGENWQYF. Here the CDR3 DNA reads TGTGCCAGCAGTTATGGTGCAGGGGGCGAAAACTGGCAGTACTTC.

The V and J genes are TRBV12-5 and TRBJ1-3, with D possibly matching TRBD1 (5 bases). Germline V gives CDR1 LGHNT, CDR2 FRNRAP. The length of the CDR3 is 17 residues. The V and J ends lost 2 bases and 1 base respectively, with 15 bases between them. The CDR3 DNA is TGTGCTAGTGGTTTGTACCTTTCTCAGGGATCTGGAAACACCATATATTTT. Translation gives CASGLYLSQGSGNTIYF.

In nucleotides, the CDR3 is TGTGCCAGCAGCACCGGGACAGGGTCCGAGCAGTACTTC. Translation gives CASSTGTGSEQYF. The chain is built from TRBV28 and TRBJ2-7; 9 bases are a match to TRBD1. The CDR3 length is 13 residues. Germline loops: CDR1 MDHEN, CDR2 SYDVKM. Trimming removed 6 bases from V and 6 bases from J; junction bases left unmatched: 6.

This clone was seen only a few times. The chain has TRBV4-2 and TRBJ2-3, with unresolved D. Trimming removed 0 bases from V and 2 bases from J, with 12 bases in between. In germline, CDR1 is LGHNA, CDR2 YNFKEQ. This CDR3 is built from 16 residues. In nucleotides, the CDR3 is TGTGCCAGCAGCCAAGAACCCCTCCCTTTCACAGATACGCAGTATTTT. As protein: CASSQEPLPFTDTQYF.